Listed below are T cell receptor beta chains from one sample, sequenced in a study of T cell repertoires in cytomegalovirus infection. One entry per CDR3 protein, called by TCRdb with MiXCR from the reads. Of fewer than 250,000 distinct CDR3 sequences in the sample, about 23% were seen once. Sequenced: CD8+ T cells from PBMCs. The source of these receptors is a human donor in good health (CMV status not recorded). Some clones in this sample may be carry-over from other donors' samples. Both conserved end residues are part of each CDR3.

TRBV4-1	15	CASSQRSEGNYGYTF
TRBV4-1	12	CASSHVLGEQFF
TRBV2	14	CASNGNSPTDTQYF
TRBV7-9	14	CASSPGDFGSPLHF
TRBV7-8	16	CASSLGGVTWYLEAFF
TRBV7-9	15	CASSIPAGSQETQYF
TRBV6-2/TRBV6-3	17	CASSPNPRRGSKNEQFF
TRBV2	17	CASSEALGVMSNQPQHF
TRBV5-1	16	CASSFTGTAQEYGYTF
TRBV27	13	CASSFTYTGELFF
TRBV6-2/TRBV6-3	13	CASSYGGYYGYTF
TRBV12-3/TRBV12-4	14	CASSSAGVGEKLFF
TRBV29-1	12	CSALGGLETQYF
TRBV7-8	14	CASSPRTVRTEAFF
TRBV24-1	12	CAVGGYTGELFF
TRBV7-8	16	CASILGGIPTRETQYF
TRBV15	14	CATSSRSAAHEAFF
TRBV27	14	CASSWGPSTDTQYF
TRBV29-1	12	CSVGGGNQPQHF
TRBV28	16	CASSLHRGIANEKLFF
TRBV28	14	CASSFRQGRREQYF
TRBV27	13	CASSLSSYTEAFF
TRBV28	14	CASRRRSGNQPQHF
TRBV20-1	19	CSARVLWSSGGPSYNVQFF
TRBV9	13	CASSVAQAGKQFF
TRBV20-1	15	CSANSGTSGRDEQFF
TRBV12-3/TRBV12-4	14	CASSWGSTYNEQFF
TRBV20-1	13	CSARTGMQETQYF
TRBV12-3/TRBV12-4	14	CASSHGTEYYEQYF
TRBV20-1	13	CSARSSQGSEAFF
TRBV12-3/TRBV12-4	15	CASSFFDLNTGELFF
TRBV12-3/TRBV12-4	13	CASTRGGQDEQYF
TRBV7-9	17	CASSLASDRFDNSPLHF
TRBV7-9	16	CASSSSGAYSNQPQHF
TRBV14	17	CASSQGGQVESNTEAFF
TRBV7-9	13	CASRGRLVEGYTF
TRBV7-6	13	CASEGSGSYEQYF
TRBV6-6	15	CASSYSIARDTEAFF
TRBV20-1	8	CRNTEAFF
TRBV7-4	12	CASTTSGGLLFF
TRBV14	12	CASSPWGNGYTF
TRBV7-9	15	CASSSSGVSTDTQYF
TRBV5-5	15	CASSSDGTGKETQYF
TRBV6-2/TRBV6-3	18	CASSYTRTDSLSNQPQHF
TRBV10-2	14	CASGRTGLNYGYTF
TRBV28	15	CASSLGIGEGQPQHF
TRBV19	15	CASSIVQGGHIEQFF
TRBV7-6	15	CASSFTGGSTDTQYF
TRBV7-2	16	CASSLEGMTNWGEAFF
TRBV20-1	12	CSVDTEGAEAFF
TRBV5-1	13	CASSLEKWYEQYF
TRBV7-8	19	CASSAPRGQGVRSSYEQYF
TRBV4-1	18	CASSQDGTGFSGANVLTF
TRBV19	14	CASRIGGSNQPQHF
TRBV4-1	13	CASSQNPTHEQYF